The source of this T cell receptor (beta chain) is a study of control samples from healthy donors and cancer patients. The CDR3 consists of 15 residues. Looked up from germline, CDR1 is KGHSH and CDR2 is LQKENI. The V and J ends lost 3 bases and 5 bases respectively, with 16 bases between them. The assay was immunoSEQ multiplex PCR, and TCRdb's table has in-frame clones only and misses some. The table shows 110,000 to 150,000 clones, with around 90% occurring only once. Sequences were obtained from blood. This chain uses TRBV18 with TRBJ1-2; maybe TRBD1 (5 bases). The sequence came from a man younger than 40 in good health. CDR3 loop: CASSPADVRTYGYTF. The CDR3 DNA reads TGTGCCAGCTCACCCGCAGACGTGAGGACATATGGCTACACCTTC.